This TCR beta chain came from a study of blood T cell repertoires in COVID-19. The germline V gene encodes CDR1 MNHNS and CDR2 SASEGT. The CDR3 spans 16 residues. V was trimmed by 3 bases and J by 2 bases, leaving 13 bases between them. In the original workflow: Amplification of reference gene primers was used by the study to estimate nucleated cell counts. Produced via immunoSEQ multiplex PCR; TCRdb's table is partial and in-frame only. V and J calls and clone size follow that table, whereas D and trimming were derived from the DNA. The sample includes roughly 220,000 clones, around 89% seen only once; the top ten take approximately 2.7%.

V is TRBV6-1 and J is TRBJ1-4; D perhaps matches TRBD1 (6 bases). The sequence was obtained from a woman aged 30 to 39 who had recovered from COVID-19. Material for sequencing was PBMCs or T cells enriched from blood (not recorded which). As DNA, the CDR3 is TGTGCCAGCAGTGACCAGGGGACGGACACTAATGAAAAACTGTTTTTT. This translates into CASSDQGTDTNEKLFF.